Following are 27 T cell receptor beta chains from one sample sequenced in a study of cytomegalovirus exposure and HLA in healthy donors. The PCR ran on 60 Vbeta and 13 Jbeta primers. Libraries were prepared by immunoSEQ multiplex PCR; TCRdb keeps only in-frame clonotypes and omits some of them. The repertoire has 150,000 to 200,000 clones, approximately 79% of them found once; the top ten carry about 7%. Sequences were obtained from PBMCs. Receptors originate from a man aged 40-50 years in good health and CMV-seropositive.

This clone was seen a few times. The rearrangement links TRBV6-1 to TRBJ2-3; TRBD2 agrees at 8 bases. The CDR3 covers 15 residues. CDR1 and CDR2 (germline): MNHNS, SASEGT. V dropped 6 bases and J dropped 4; count of bases not matched to a gene: 9. The CDR3 coding sequence is TGTGCCAGCAGCCAAACCCCCGGGGGGGCAGATACGCAGTATTTT. Amino acid sequence: CASSQTPGGADTQYF.

The genes are TRBV7-9 and TRBJ1-1, with 10 bases lining up with TRBD1. CDR1 and CDR2 from the germline V gene are SEHNR and FQNEAQ (reference sequence). Losses at the gene ends were 4 bases for V and 0 bases for J; bases not matched to a gene: 2. The CDR3 covers 15 residues. In nucleotides, the CDR3 is TGTGCCAGCAGCTCGACAGGGGGCATGAACACTGAAGCTTTCTTT. This translates into CASSSTGGMNTEAFF.

V and J are TRBV30 and TRBJ1-4; TRBD1 agrees at 10 bases. The CDR3 length is 15 residues. Germline CDR1 is GTSNPN and CDR2 is SVGIG (reference sequence). The trim removed 3 bases at V and 4 bases at J, leaving 5 bases unmatched. The CDR3 DNA sequence: TGTGCCTGGAGCTGGACAGGGGGAGGTAATGAAAAACTGTTTTTT. It specifies CAWSWTGGGNEKLFF.

This chain uses TRBV9 with TRBJ2-5, with 8 bases aligning to TRBD1. Losses at the gene ends were 2 bases for V and 5 bases for J; bases not matched to a gene: 5. The germline gives CDR1 SGDLS, CDR2 YYNGEE. The CDR3 has 14 residues. The CDR3 DNA sequence: TGTGCCAGCAGCGTGAGCAGGGGGCGGGAGACCCAGTACTTC. Its translation is CASSVSRGRETQYF.

This chain connects TRBV6-5 to TRBJ1-5, with unresolved D. Trimming removed 4 bases from V and 5 bases from J, with 9 bases in between. This CDR3 has 13 amino acids. In germline, CDR1 is MNHEY, CDR2 SVGAGI. The CDR3 bases are TGTGCCAGCAGTTCTAGGCCAGATCAGCCCCAGCATTTT. Its translation: CASSSRPDQPQHF.

V gene TRBV5-1 combines with J gene TRBJ1-3; D gene ambiguous. The CDR3 runs 16 residues. V was pared by 1 base and J by 1 base, with 12 bases between. Germline V gene lookup returns CDR1 SGHRS and CDR2 YFSETQ. CDR3 bases: TGCGCCAGCAGCTTGCCGGGCTCGGGATCTGGAAACACCATATATTTT. Amino acids: CASSLPGSGSGNTIYF.

The chain recombines TRBV7-2 with TRBJ2-5; TRBD2 matches 13 bases. V gave up 4 bases and J gave up 2 bases; unmatched junction bases: 4. CDR1 and CDR2 from the germline V gene are SGHTA and FQGNSA. The CDR3 extends over 16 amino acids. CDR3 in amino acids: CASSWGLAGPQETQYF. The CDR3 DNA sequence: TGTGCCAGCAGCTGGGGACTAGCGGGGCCACAAGAGACCCAGTACTTC.

The chain has TRBV7-9 and TRBJ1-5, with no clear D. Germline lookup yields CDR1 SEHNR and CDR2 FQNEAQ (reference sequence). Trimming took 2 bases from V and 3 from J, leaving 8 bases between them. This CDR3 region has 14 residues. This CDR3 reads CASSLNGNNQPQHF. The CDR3 DNA is TGTGCCAGCAGCTTAAACGGGAACAATCAGCCCCAGCATTTT.

A remark on this clone: Other DNA sequences of this sample code for an identical CDR3. The chain couples TRBV5-1 to TRBJ2-5; TRBD2 matches 8 bases. The CDR3 loop spans 14 amino acids. Trimming removed 0 bases from V and 4 bases from J; junction bases left unmatched: 2. In germline, CDR1 is SGHRS, CDR2 YFSETQ. CDR3 nucleotide sequence: TGCGCCAGCAGCTTGGCCGGGGGGGGAGAGACCCAGTACTTC. This sequence encodes CASSLAGGGETQYF.

The chain uses TRBV6-1 and TRBJ2-1, with 7 bases fitting TRBD1. Germline lookup yields CDR1 MNHNS and CDR2 SASEGT. The CDR3 length is 15 residues. Germline trimming cut 4 bases from V and 6 bases from J; bases unmatched to any gene: 9. CDR3: CASSASGTVPNEQFF. CDR3 bases: TGTGCCAGCAGTGCCTCCGGGACAGTACCCAATGAGCAGTTCTTC.

This rearrangement joins TRBV7-9 to TRBJ1-1; D is possibly TRBD1 (5 bases). Trimming pared 3 bases from V and 7 bases from J, leaving 18 bases between. CDR1 and CDR2 (germline): SEHNR, FQNEAQ (reference sequence). This CDR3 spans 15 amino acids. CDR3 in amino acids: CASSFLGGVSDEAFF. The CDR3 nucleotides read TGTGCCAGCAGCTTTTTGGGGGGGGTTTCGGATGAAGCTTTCTTT.

V and J are TRBV29-1 and TRBJ1-4; D is unclear. This CDR3 has 13 amino acids. Germline-derived CDR1 and CDR2 are SQVTM and ANQGSEA. V dropped 4 bases and J dropped 3 bases, with 9 bases sitting between them. The CDR3 region is CSVVSGSNEKLFF. The CDR3 DNA sequence: TGCAGCGTTGTCTCAGGCTCTAATGAAAAACTGTTTTTT.

The chain recombines TRBV27 with TRBJ1-5; unclear D gene. Germline-derived CDR1 and CDR2 are MNHEY and SMNVEV (reference sequence). The V end lost 2 bases, the J end lost 4 bases, and 15 bases lay between the germline ends. CDR3 length equals 16 residues. The CDR3 DNA sequence: TGTGCCAGCAGTTTAAATTATGACCGGAGAAATCAGCCCCAGCATTTT. Residues: CASSLNYDRRNQPQHF.

This clone occurred once. The chain joins TRBV5-1 to TRBJ1-2, with TRBD1 identical over 8 bases. Germline-derived CDR1 and CDR2 are SGHRS and YFSETQ. J was trimmed by 6 bases and V by 1 base; bases with no gene match: 5. CDR3 size: 14 residues. The DNA for the CDR3 is TGCGCCAGCAGCTTGTCAGGGGGCGTAGATGGCTACACCTTC. Protein: CASSLSGGVDGYTF. The whole variable domain, remainder taken from reference TRBV5-1 and TRBJ1-2, is KAGVTQTPRYLIKTRGQQVTLSCSPISGHRSVSWYQQTPGQGLQFLFEYFSETQRNKGNFPGRFSGRQFSNSRSEMNVSTLELGDSALYLCASSLSGGVDGYTFGSGTRLTVV.

The chain joins TRBV10-3 to TRBJ2-6; tentative D call: TRBD1 (5 bases). The CDR3 totals 17 residues. Germline lookup yields CDR1 ENHRY and CDR2 SYGVKD. The germline V and J ends were trimmed by 5 bases and 0 bases, with 14 bases remaining between them. CDR3 residues: CAISLRDSDSGANVLTF. CDR3 in DNA: TGTGCCATCAGTCTCCGAGACAGTGACTCTGGGGCCAACGTCCTGACTTTC.

As for this clone: At the DNA level, this CDR3 is encoded by other sequences in the same sample as well. This chain uses TRBV21-1 with TRBJ1-2. TRBV21-1 is an annotated pseudogene. This CDR3 contains 17 residues. For the CDR3, the DNA is TGTGCCAGCAGCAAGACCGGGAATCAACGACCCATTGGCGGCTACACCTTC. Protein product: CASSKTGNQRPIGGYTF.

The chain is built from TRBV6-5 and TRBJ2-7; 9 bases align to TRBD1. Germline V gene sequence: CDR1 MNHEY, CDR2 SVGAGI. The junction had 2 bases not matched to a gene; V was cut back by 8 bases and J by 3 bases. This CDR3 has 12 residues. The CDR3 region has the DNA TGTGCCAGCGGGGACAGGGACTACGAGCAGTACTTC. As protein: CASGDRDYEQYF.

The chain carries TRBV5-4 and TRBJ2-4; 9 bases match TRBD1. The CDR3 has 13 residues. Germline V gene sequence: CDR1 SGHNT, CDR2 YYREEE (reference sequence). V lost 4 bases and J lost 6; bases outside the gene matches: 2. CDR3 protein: CASSPDRGNIQYF. The CDR3 coding sequence is TGTGCCAGCAGCCCGGACAGGGGAAACATTCAGTACTTC.

The rearrangement joins TRBV4-2 to TRBJ2-3; 9 bases are shared with TRBD2. After removal of 0 bases from V and 5 bases from J, the junction contained 15 bases not matched to a gene. The CDR3 contains 19 residues. Germline values: CDR1 LGHNA, CDR2 YNFKEQ. CDR3 nucleotides: TGTGCCAGCAGCCAAGAAAGTGCGGGGGGGGCCTCTCCAAGAGATACGCAGTATTTT. Translated: CASSQESAGGASPRDTQYF.

The rearrangement joins TRBV10-1 to TRBJ1-4; D not resolved. Trimming pared 5 bases from V and 11 bases from J, leaving 15 bases between. Germline V gives CDR1 WNHNN, CDR2 SYGVQD (reference sequence). This CDR3 is built from 13 residues. This CDR3 reads CASSPPRGWKLFF. CDR3 bases: TGCGCCAGCAGTCCCCCTCGCGGGTGGAAACTGTTTTTT.

In its sample, this clone was seen a few times. The chain links TRBV7-2 to TRBJ1-5, with 10 nucleotides matching TRBD1. The V gene's germline CDR1 is SGHTA and CDR2 FQGNSA. This CDR3 region has 15 residues. V gave up 5 bases and J gave up 6 bases; unmatched junction bases: 7. For the CDR3, the DNA is TGTGCCAGCAGCCCCGGGACAGGGGAGGTTCAGCCCCAGCATTTT. This sequence encodes CASSPGTGEVQPQHF.

The table lists this clone with a few counts. The junction departs from the called germline gene at one end, perhaps through a read error. This rearrangement joins TRBV7-7 to TRBJ2-1; unclear D gene. The CDR3 consists of 14 residues. Germline V lookup: CDR1 SSHAT, CDR2 FNYEAQ (reference sequence). CDR3 sequence: CASSLLSRIDEQFF. As DNA, the CDR3 is TGTGCTAGCAGCCTCCTTTCGAGAATCGATGAGCAGTTCTTC.

The J gene is TRBJ1-4, the V gene TRBV7-2; 7 bases align to TRBD1. Germline V lookup: CDR1 SGHTA, CDR2 FQGNSA. The CDR3 is 15 residues long. V dropped 5 bases and J dropped 5; count of bases not matched to a gene: 8. The CDR3 spells CASSPQTGLNEKLFF. The CDR3 DNA is TGTGCCAGCAGCCCACAGACAGGGCTGAATGAAAAACTGTTTTTT. Filled out from reference TRBV7-2 and TRBJ1-4, the complete variable domain reads GAGVSQSPSNKVTEKGKDVELRCDPISGHTALYWYRQSLGQGLEFLIYFQGNSAPDKSGLPSDRFSAERTGGSVSTLTIQRTQQEDSAVYLCASSPQTGLNEKLFFGSGTQLSVL.

The J gene is TRBJ1-1, the V gene TRBV20-1; D ambiguous. The CDR3 is 11 amino acids. Per the germline V gene, CDR1 is DFQATT and CDR2 is SNEGSKA (reference sequence). V lost 6 bases, J lost 5 bases, and 10 bases lay in between. The CDR3 DNA is TGCAGTGCCGGTGATGAGACTGAAGCTTTCTTT. Translating gives CSAGDETEAFF.

V usage is TRBV6-5 and J usage is TRBJ1-1; tentatively, D is TRBD1 (6 bases). Trimming took 3 bases from V and 2 from J, leaving 13 bases between them. This CDR3 is 15 amino acids long. CDR1 MNHEY and CDR2 SVGAGI come from the germline V gene. For the CDR3, the DNA is TGTGCCAGCAGTTATTCACAGGGAGCTAACACTGAAGCTTTCTTT. Protein: CASSYSQGANTEAFF.

J is TRBJ1-2 and V is TRBV19; the D is unclear. This CDR3 has 17 residues. CDR1 and CDR2 (germline): LNHDA, SQIVND (reference sequence). V dropped 3 bases and J dropped 0 bases, with 17 bases sitting between them. The CDR3 nucleotides read TGTGCCAGTAGTATCTCCCCCGAGTCTCGGGCTAACTATGGCTACACCTTC. Its translation is CASSISPESRANYGYTF.

V is TRBV6-1 and J is TRBJ2-5; possibly TRBD2 for D (5 bases). Germline V gene sequence: CDR1 MNHNS, CDR2 SASEGT. V shed 0 bases and J shed 2 bases, with 13 bases lying between them. The CDR3 sequence is 16 residues long. The CDR3 here is CASSEAQDGVQETQYF. CDR3 bases: TGTGCCAGCAGTGAAGCGCAGGACGGGGTACAAGAGACCCAGTACTTC.